Following are 4 T cell receptor beta chains from one sample sequenced in a study of vaccination effects on CD4 cells after COVID-19. Profiled with immunoSEQ multiplex PCR; TCRdb holds only in-frame clones, not every one. In the table there are under 80,000 clones, under 85% of which are singletons. Which antigens these TCRs recognize remains unknown. Using viral peptide pools, the ViraFEST assay grew out antigen-specific CD4+ T cells prior to sequencing. A 10-day culture period preceded the isolation of CD4+ T cells. SARS-CoV-2 infected the person between March and December 2020, as confirmed by PCR. Sequenced here: CD4+ T cells from PBMCs cultured with HIV peptides, sampled before COVID-19 vaccination. Sample subset: HIV-1 Nef peptide pool negative control/reference culture. These receptors all come from a human donor who had a prior SARS-CoV-2 infection.

V and J are TRBV7-2 and TRBJ2-2, with unresolved D. The germline V gene encodes CDR1 SGHTA and CDR2 FQGNSA. V was clipped by 5 bases and J by 4 bases, with 11 bases between them. The length of the CDR3 is 14 residues. The CDR3 DNA reads as TGTGCCAGCAGCCCGCGACATCGCACCGGGGAGCTGTTTTTT. Residues: CASSPRHRTGELFF.

In this sample, this clone turned up once. This sequence joins TRBV5-1 and TRBJ1-1, with unresolved D. The CDR3 totals 12 residues. The ends were cut back, 0 bases at V and 8 bases at J, with 8 bases in the middle. Germline V lookup: CDR1 SGHRS, CDR2 YFSETQ. DNA of the CDR3: TGCGCCAGCAGCTTGGGGGAGAGGGAAGCTTTCTTT. Translation gives CASSLGEREAFF.

The rearrangement uses TRBV9 and TRBJ1-1, with 7 bases matching TRBD1. With V trimmed by 4 bases and J by 0 bases, 12 bases remained unmatched. There are 17 residues in the CDR3. Germline CDR1 SGDLS, CDR2 YYNGEE. Written as DNA, the CDR3 is TGTGCCAGCAGCCGAACAGGGGAAGGGGGCATGAACACTGAAGCTTTCTTT. Its translation is CASSRTGEGGMNTEAFF.

This clone has a single count. The chain carries TRBV2 and TRBJ1-3; D is unresolved. The V end was cut by 4 bases, the J end by 4 bases, with 8 bases between. This CDR3 contains 13 residues. Germline CDR1 SNHLY, CDR2 FYNNEI. CDR3 nucleotides: TGTGCCAGCAGTGTGACCCGAGGAAACACCATATATTTT. Translating gives CASSVTRGNTIYF.